This TCR beta chain was sequenced for a study of CD8+ T cells in alopecia areata. Findings and limits, study-wide: TCR sharing was clearer in mice than between patients, perhaps partly owing to patient HLA diversity. Many expanded lesional clones stayed in scalp and blood while on tofacitinib.

V dropped 1 base and J dropped 3 bases, with 18 bases sitting between them. This CDR3 is 17 amino acids long. In regard to this clone: Its cognate antigen is unknown.

Sequencing templates came from extracted RNA that was reverse transcribed into cDNA. Measured with immunoSEQ multiplex PCR; TCRdb has only the in-frame clones, and not every one. The data show 250,000 to 350,000 clones, with about 60% seen just once and around 0.92% held by the top ten. Documented treatment: oral pan-JAK inhibitor, 5-10 mg twice daily. PBMCs yielded sorted CD4+ and CD8+ T cells. This chain uses TRBV23-1 with TRBJ2-5, with TRBD2 as a possible D gene (5 bases). TRBV23-1 is placed among ORFs of uncertain function. The sample consisted of CD4+ T cells sorted from blood, taken at week 52, from a patient treated with tofacitinib. This TCR was recovered from a human donor with alopecia areata. CDR3 residues: CASSQCISADEEETQYF. In DNA form, the CDR3 reads TGCGCCAGCAGTCAATGTATTAGCGCGGATGAAGAAGAGACCCAGTACTTC.